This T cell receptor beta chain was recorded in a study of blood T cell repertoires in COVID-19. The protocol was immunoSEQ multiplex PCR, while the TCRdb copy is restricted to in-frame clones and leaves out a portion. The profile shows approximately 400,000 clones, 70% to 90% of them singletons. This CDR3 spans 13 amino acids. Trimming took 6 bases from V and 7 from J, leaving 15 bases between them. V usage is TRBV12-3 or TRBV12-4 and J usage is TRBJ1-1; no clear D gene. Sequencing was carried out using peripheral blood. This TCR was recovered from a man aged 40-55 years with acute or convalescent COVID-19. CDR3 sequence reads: CASSRLAGVEAFF. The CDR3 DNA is TGTGCCAGCAGCCGCCTCGCCGGGGTTGAAGCTTTCTTT.